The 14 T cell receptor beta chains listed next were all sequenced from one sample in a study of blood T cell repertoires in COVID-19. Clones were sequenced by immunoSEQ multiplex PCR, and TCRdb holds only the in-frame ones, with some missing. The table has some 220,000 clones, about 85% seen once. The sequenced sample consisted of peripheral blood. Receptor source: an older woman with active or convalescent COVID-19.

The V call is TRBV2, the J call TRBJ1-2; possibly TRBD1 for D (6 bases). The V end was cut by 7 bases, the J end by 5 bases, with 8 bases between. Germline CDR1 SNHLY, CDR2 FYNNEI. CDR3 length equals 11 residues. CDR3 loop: CASTRGYGYTF. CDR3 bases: TGTGCCAGCACAAGGGGGTATGGCTACACCTTC.

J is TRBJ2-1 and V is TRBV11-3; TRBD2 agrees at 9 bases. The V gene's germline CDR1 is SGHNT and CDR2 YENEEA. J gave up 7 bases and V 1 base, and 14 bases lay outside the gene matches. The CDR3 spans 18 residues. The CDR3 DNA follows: TGTGCCAGCAGCTTAGGGGCTGCGGGAGGGCCTGCTTGGAATGAGCAGTTCTTC. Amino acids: CASSLGAAGGPAWNEQFF.

In nucleotides, the CDR3 is TGTGCCAGCAGTCTGGGGGGGAGGTTGAACACTGAAGCTTTCTTT. This encodes CASSLGGRLNTEAFF. The chain combines TRBV6-6 with TRBJ1-1; weak D call: TRBD1 (5 bases). V dropped 5 bases and J dropped 0 bases, with 13 bases sitting between them. The CDR3 sequence is 15 residues long. The germline V gene encodes CDR1 MNHNY and CDR2 SVGAGI (reference sequence).

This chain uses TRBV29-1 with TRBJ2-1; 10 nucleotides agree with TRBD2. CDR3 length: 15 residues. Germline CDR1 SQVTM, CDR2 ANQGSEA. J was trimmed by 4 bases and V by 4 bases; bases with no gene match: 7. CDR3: CSVGGSGRGYNEQFF. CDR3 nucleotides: TGCAGCGTTGGGGGAAGCGGGAGGGGGTACAATGAGCAGTTCTTC.

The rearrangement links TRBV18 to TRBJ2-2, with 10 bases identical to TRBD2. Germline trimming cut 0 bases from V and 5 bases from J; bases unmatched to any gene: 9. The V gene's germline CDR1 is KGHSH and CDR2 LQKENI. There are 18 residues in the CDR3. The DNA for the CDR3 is TGTGCCAGCTCACCACCTACTAGCGGGGCCCCGGGAACCGGGGAGCTGTTTTTT. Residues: CASSPPTSGAPGTGELFF.

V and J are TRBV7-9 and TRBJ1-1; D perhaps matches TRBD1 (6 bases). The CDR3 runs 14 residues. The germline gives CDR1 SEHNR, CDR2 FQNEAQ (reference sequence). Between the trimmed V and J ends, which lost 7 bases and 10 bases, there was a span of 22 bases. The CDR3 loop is CASTRGGAGLSAFF. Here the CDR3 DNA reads TGTGCCAGCACCCGGGGGGGGGCAGGTTTGTCAGCTTTCTTT.

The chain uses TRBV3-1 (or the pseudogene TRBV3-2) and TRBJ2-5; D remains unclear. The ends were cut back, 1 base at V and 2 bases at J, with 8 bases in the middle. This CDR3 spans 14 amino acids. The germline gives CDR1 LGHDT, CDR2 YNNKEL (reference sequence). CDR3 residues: CASSQVRQQETQYF. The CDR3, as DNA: TGTGCCAGCAGCCAAGTGAGGCAGCAAGAGACCCAGTACTTC.

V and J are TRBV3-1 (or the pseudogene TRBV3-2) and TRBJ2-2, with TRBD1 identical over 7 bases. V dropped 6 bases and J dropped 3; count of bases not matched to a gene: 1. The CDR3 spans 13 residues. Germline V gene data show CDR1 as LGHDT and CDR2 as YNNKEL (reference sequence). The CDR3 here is CASRTGDTGELFF. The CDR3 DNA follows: TGTGCCAGCAGAACAGGGGACACCGGGGAGCTGTTTTTT.

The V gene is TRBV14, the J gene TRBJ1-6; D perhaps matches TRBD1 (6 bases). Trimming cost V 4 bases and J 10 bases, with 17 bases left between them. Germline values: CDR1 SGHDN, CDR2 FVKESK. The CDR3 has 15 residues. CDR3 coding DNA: TGTGCCAGCAGCCCCCTCGTGGGGGCAGAGTCACCCCTCCACTTT. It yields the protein CASSPLVGAESPLHF.

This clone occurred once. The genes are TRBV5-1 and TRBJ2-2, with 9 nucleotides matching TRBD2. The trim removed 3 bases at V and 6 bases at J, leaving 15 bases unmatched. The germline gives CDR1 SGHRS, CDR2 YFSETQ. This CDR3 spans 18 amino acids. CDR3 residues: CASSSPLYSGTSPGELFF. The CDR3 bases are TGCGCCAGCAGCTCTCCACTTTACTCCGGGACTAGCCCCGGGGAGCTGTTTTTT.

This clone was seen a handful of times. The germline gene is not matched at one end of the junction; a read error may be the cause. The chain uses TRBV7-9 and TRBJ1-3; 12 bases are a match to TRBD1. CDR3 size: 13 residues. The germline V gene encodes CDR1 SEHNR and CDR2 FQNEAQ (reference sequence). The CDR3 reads CASSLALGQGAVF. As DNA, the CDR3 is TGTGCCAGCAGCTTAGCGCTGGGACAGGGGGCTGTTTTT.

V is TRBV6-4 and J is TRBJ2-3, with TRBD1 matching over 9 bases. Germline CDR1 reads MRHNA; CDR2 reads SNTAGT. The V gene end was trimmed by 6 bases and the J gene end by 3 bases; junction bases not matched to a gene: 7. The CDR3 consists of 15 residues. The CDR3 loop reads CASRITGGGTDTQYF. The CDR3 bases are TGTGCCAGCAGGATAACAGGGGGCGGTACAGATACGCAGTATTTT.

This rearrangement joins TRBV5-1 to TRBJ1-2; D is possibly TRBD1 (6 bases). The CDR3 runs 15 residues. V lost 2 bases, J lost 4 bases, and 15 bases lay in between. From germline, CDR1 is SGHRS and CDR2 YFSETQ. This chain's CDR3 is CASSLSTGYSYGYTF. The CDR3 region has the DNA TGCGCCAGCAGCTTATCGACAGGCTATAGCTATGGCTACACCTTC.

The chain's CDR3 is CASSRRGLAGGSEQYF. As DNA, the CDR3 is TGTGCCAGTAGTCGTCGGGGACTAGCGGGAGGTAGCGAGCAGTACTTC. The gene calls are TRBV19 and TRBJ2-7, with 15 bases matching TRBD2. CDR1 and CDR2 (germline): LNHDA, SQIVND (reference sequence). This CDR3 has 16 amino acids. With V trimmed by 5 bases and J by 6 bases, 8 bases remained unmatched.